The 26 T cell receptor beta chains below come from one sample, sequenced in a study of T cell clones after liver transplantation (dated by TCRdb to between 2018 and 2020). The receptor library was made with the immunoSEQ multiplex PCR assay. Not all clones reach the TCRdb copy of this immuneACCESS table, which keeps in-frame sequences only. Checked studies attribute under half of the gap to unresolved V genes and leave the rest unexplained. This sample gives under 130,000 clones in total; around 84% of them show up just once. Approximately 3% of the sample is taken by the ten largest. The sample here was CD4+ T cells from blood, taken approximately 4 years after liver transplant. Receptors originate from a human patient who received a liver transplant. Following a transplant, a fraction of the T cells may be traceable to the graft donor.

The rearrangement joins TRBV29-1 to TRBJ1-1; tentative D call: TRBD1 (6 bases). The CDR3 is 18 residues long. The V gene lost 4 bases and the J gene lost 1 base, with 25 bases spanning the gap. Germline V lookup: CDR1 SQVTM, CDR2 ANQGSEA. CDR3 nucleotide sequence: TGCAGCGTTGGAAGGGCCCCGGGGGCGATTTCTAGGAACACTGAAGCTTTCTTT. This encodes CSVGRAPGAISRNTEAFF. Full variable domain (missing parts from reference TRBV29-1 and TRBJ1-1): SAVISQKPSRDICQRGTSLTIQCQVDSQVTMMFWYRQQPGQSLTLIATANQGSEATYESGFVIDKFPISRPNLTFSTLTVSNMSPEDSSIYLCSVGRAPGAISRNTEAFFGQGTRLTVV.

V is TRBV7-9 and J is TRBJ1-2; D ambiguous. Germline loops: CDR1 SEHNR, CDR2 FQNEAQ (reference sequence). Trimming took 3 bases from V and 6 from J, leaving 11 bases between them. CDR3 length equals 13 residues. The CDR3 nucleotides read TGTGCCAGCAGCTTTATGACAACGGATGGCTACACCTTC. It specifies CASSFMTTDGYTF. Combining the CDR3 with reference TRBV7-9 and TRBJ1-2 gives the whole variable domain DTGVSQNPRHKITKRGQNVTFRCDPISEHNRLYWYRQTLGQGPEFLTYFQNEAQLEKSRLLSDRFSAERPKGSFSTLEIQRTEQGDSAMYLCASSFMTTDGYTFGSGTRLTVV.

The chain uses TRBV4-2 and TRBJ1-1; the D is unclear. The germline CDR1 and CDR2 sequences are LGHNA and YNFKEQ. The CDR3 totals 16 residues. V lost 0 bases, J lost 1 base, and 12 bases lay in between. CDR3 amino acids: CASSQETGRPNTEAFF. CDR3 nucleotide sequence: TGTGCCAGCAGCCAAGAGACCGGACGGCCGAACACTGAAGCTTTCTTT.

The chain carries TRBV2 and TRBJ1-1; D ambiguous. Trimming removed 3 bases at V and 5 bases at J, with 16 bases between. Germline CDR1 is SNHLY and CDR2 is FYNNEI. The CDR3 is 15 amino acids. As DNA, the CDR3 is TGTGCCAGCAGTGAGTGGGGAACATCGGGTACTGAAGCTTTCTTT. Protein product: CASSEWGTSGTEAFF.

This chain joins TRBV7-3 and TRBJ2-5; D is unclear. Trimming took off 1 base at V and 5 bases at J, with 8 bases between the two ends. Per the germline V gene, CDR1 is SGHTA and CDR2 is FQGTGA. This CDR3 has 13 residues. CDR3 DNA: TGTGCCAGCAGCTTAAATCATTTGGAGACCCAGTACTTC. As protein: CASSLNHLETQYF. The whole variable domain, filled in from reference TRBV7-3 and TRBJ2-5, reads GAGVSQTPSNKVTEKGKYVELRCDPISGHTALYWYRQSLGQGPEFLIYFQGTGAADDSGLPNDRFFAVRPEGSVSTLKIQRTERGDSAVYLCASSLNHLETQYFGPGTRLLVL.

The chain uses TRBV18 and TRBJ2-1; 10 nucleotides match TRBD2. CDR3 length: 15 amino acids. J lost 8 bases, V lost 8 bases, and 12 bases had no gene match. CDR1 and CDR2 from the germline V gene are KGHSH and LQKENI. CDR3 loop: CASTEAGGVVYEQFF. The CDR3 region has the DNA TGTGCCAGCACTGAAGCGGGAGGGGTTGTGTATGAGCAGTTCTTC.

For the CDR3, the DNA is TGTGCCAGCAGCTTATATCAGGACTTTTGGAACACCATATATTTT. It specifies CASSLYQDFWNTIYF. This chain links TRBV13 with TRBJ1-3, with D unresolved. CDR1 and CDR2 from the germline V gene are PRHDT and FYEKMQ (reference sequence). Trimming stripped 2 bases from V and 7 bases from J, with 15 bases between. The CDR3 sequence is 15 residues long.

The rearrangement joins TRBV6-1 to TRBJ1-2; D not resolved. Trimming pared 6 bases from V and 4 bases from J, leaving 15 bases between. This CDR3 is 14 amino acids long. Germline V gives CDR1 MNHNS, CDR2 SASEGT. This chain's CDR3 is CASRSLTNLYGYTF. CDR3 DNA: TGTGCCAGCAGATCCCTGACAAACCTCTATGGCTACACCTTC.

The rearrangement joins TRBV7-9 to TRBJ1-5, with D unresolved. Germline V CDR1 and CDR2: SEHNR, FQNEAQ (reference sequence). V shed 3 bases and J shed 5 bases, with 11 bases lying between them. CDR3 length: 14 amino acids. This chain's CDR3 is CASSLSSTDQPQHF. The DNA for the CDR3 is TGTGCCAGCAGCTTGTCGTCAACGGATCAGCCCCAGCATTTT.

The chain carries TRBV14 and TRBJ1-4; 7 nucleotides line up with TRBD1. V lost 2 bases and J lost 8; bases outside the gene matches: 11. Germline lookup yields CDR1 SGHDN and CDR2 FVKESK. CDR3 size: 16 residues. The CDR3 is CASSQLIDRAGEKLFF. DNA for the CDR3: TGTGCCAGCAGCCAACTCATCGACAGGGCAGGAGAAAAACTGTTTTTT.

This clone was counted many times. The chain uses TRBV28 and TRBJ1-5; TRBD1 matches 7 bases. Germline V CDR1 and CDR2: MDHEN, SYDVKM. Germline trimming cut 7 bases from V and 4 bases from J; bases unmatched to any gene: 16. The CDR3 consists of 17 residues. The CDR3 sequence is CASNLRDRVKLNQPQHF. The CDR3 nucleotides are TGTGCCAGCAACCTCCGAGACAGGGTGAAATTAAATCAGCCCCAGCATTTT.

For the CDR3, the DNA is TGTGCCAGCAGCCTAGGGACCCCGAGCGAGCAGTACTTC. Residues: CASSLGTPSEQYF. J is TRBJ2-7 and V is TRBV7-3; D tentatively fits TRBD1 or TRBD2 (5 bases each). Trimming removed 5 bases at V and 6 bases at J, with 14 bases between. The CDR3 totals 13 residues. Per the germline V gene, CDR1 is SGHTA and CDR2 is FQGTGA.

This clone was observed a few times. DNA for the CDR3: TGTGCCAGCTCACCCAATAAGGGTAACCAGCCCCAGCATTTT. This encodes CASSPNKGNQPQHF. The V call is TRBV18, the J call TRBJ1-5; D is ambiguous. This CDR3 comprises 14 residues. The V end was cut by 3 bases, the J end by 7 bases, with 13 bases between. Germline CDR1 and CDR2: KGHSH and LQKENI.

CDR3 loop: CASSPRQGASYEQYF. The DNA of the CDR3 is TGTGCCAGCAGCCCAAGACAGGGGGCCTCCTACGAGCAGTACTTC. This chain connects TRBV2 to TRBJ2-7; 10 nucleotides match TRBD1. Germline V lookup: CDR1 SNHLY, CDR2 FYNNEI. There are 15 residues in the CDR3. After removal of 6 bases from V and 0 bases from J, the junction contained 5 bases not matched to a gene.

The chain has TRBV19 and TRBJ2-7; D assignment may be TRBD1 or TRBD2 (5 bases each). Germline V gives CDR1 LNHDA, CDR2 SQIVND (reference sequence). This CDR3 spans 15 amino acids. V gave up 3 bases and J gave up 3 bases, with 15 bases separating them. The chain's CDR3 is CASSIRDGGNYEQYF. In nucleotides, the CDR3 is TGTGCCAGTAGTATCCGGGACGGTGGGAACTACGAGCAGTACTTC.

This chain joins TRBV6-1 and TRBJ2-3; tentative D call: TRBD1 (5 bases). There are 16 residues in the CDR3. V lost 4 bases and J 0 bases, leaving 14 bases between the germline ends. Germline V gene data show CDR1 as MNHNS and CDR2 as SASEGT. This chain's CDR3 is CASSALSGLSTDTQYF. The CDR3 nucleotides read TGTGCCAGCAGTGCTCTGTCAGGGCTTAGCACAGATACGCAGTATTTT.

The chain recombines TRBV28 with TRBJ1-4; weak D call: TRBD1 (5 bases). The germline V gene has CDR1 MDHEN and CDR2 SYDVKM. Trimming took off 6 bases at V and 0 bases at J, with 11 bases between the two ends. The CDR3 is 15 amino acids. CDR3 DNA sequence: TGTGCCAGCAGGGGGACGCATGCAACTAATGAAAAACTGTTTTTT. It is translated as CASRGTHATNEKLFF.

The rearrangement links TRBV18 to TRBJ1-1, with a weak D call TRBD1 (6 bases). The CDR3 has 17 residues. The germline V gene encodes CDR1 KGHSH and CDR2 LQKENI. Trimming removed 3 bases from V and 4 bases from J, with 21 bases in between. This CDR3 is CASSPRTPGASSTEAFF. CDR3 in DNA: TGTGCCAGCTCACCCAGGACCCCGGGGGCAAGTTCCACTGAAGCTTTCTTT.

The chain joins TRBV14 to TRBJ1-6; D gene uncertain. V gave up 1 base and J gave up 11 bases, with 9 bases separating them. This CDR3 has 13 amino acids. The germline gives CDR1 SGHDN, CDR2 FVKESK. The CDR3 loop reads CASSQGAAAPLHF. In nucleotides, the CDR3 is TGTGCCAGCAGCCAAGGGGCGGCGGCACCCCTCCACTTT.

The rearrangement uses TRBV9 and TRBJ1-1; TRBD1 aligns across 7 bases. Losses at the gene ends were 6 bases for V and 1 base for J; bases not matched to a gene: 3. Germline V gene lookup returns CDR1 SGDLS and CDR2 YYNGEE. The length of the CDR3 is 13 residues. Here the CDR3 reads CASTQGGNTEAFF. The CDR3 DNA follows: TGTGCCAGCACCCAGGGGGGGAACACTGAAGCTTTCTTT.

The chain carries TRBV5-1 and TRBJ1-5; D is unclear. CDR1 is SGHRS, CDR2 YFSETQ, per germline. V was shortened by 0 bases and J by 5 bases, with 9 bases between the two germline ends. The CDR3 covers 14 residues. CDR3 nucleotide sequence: TGCGCCAGCAGCTTGGGCTCGGGCGATCAGCCCCAGCATTTT. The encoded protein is CASSLGSGDQPQHF.

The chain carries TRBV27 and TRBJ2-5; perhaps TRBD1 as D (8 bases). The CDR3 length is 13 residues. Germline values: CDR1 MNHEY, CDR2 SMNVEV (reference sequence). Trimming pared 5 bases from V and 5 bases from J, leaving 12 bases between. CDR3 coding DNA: TGTGCCAGCAGTCAACAGGGGGGGGAGACCCAGTACTTC. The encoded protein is CASSQQGGETQYF.

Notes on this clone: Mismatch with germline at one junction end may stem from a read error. CDR3 residues: CATSGGERSNEKLLF. As DNA, the CDR3 is TGTGCCACCAGTGGGGGTGAGCGGTCTAATGAAAAACTGCTTTTT. The V gene is TRBV15, the J gene TRBJ1-4; D perhaps matches TRBD1 (5 bases). Germline V gene lookup returns CDR1 LNHNV and CDR2 YYDKDF (reference sequence). This CDR3 spans 15 amino acids.

The DNA for the CDR3 is TGTGCCAGCAGCTTTGGACAGGGACCCTATGGCTACACCTTC. It translates to CASSFGQGPYGYTF. The chain is built from TRBV7-2 and TRBJ1-2; the match to TRBD1 covers 8 bases. The V gene end was trimmed by 3 bases and the J gene end by 4 bases; junction bases not matched to a gene: 4. There are 14 residues in the CDR3. Germline V gene data show CDR1 as SGHTA and CDR2 as FQGNSA. The variable domain in full, with the rest retrieved from reference TRBV7-2 and TRBJ1-2, is GAGVSQSPSNKVTEKGKDVELRCDPISGHTALYWYRQSLGQGLEFLIYFQGNSAPDKSGLPSDRFSAERTGGSVSTLTIQRTQQEDSAVYLCASSFGQGPYGYTFGSGTRLTVV.

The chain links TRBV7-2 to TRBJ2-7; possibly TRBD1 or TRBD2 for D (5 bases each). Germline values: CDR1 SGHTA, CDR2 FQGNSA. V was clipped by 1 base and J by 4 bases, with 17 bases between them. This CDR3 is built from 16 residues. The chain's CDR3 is CASSLVTGRVEYEQYF. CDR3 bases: TGTGCCAGCAGCTTAGTGACGGGACGGGTAGAGTACGAGCAGTACTTC.

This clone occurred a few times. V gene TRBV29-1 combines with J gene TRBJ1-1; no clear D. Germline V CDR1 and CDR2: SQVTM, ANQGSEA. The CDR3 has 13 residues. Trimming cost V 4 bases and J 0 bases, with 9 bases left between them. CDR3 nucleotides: TGCAGCGTTGCACTTTCCATGAACACTGAAGCTTTCTTT. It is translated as CSVALSMNTEAFF.